These 18 T cell receptor beta chains came from one sample sequenced in a study of shared clonotypes between healthy human individuals. The data were produced by immunoSEQ multiplex PCR, yet TCRdb's version contains in-frame clones alone and is incomplete. The top ten hold about 1.5% of the sample, which has over a million clones, 70% to 80% seen once. Material: memory CD4+ T cells sorted from blood. The subset denotes: CD45RA-negative fraction. These receptors were collected from a man between 18 and 29 years old in good health.

This sequence joins TRBV28 and TRBJ2-7, with D possibly being TRBD1 (6 bases). Trimming stripped 6 bases from V and 2 bases from J, with 11 bases between. Germline-derived CDR1 and CDR2 are MDHEN and SYDVKM. This CDR3 spans 13 amino acids. In nucleotides, the CDR3 is TGTGCCAGCAGGGTCAGGGGACCCTACGAGCAGTACTTC. This codes for CASRVRGPYEQYF.

The chain couples TRBV6-1 to TRBJ2-7, with D maybe TRBD1 (6 bases). Trimming removed 5 bases from V and 1 base from J, with 9 bases in between. The germline V gene has CDR1 MNHNS and CDR2 SASEGT. This CDR3 is 13 amino acids long. The CDR3 sequence is CASSNGQSYEQYF. DNA for the CDR3: TGTGCCAGCAGTAACGGACAGTCCTACGAGCAGTACTTC.

This chain links TRBV7-8 with TRBJ2-7; the match to TRBD2 covers 9 bases. The V gene end was trimmed by 5 bases and the J gene end by 6 bases; junction bases not matched to a gene: 5. Germline V gene data show CDR1 as SGHVS and CDR2 as FQNEAQ. The CDR3 is made up of 13 amino acids. For the CDR3, the DNA is TGTGCCAGCAGCCGCGGGGGGGTAGGCGAGCAGTACTTC. Its protein product is CASSRGGVGEQYF. Drawing the rest from reference TRBV7-8 and TRBJ2-7, the complete variable domain is GAGVSQSPRYKVAKRGQDVALRCDPISGHVSLFWYQQALGQGPEFLTYFQNEAQLDKSGLPSDRFFAERPEGSVSTLKIQRTQQEDSAVYLCASSRGGVGEQYFGPGTRLTVT.

The chain recombines TRBV6-6 with TRBJ1-4, with 8 bases lining up with TRBD1. The ends lost 6 bases at V and 8 bases at J; junction bases unmatched: 8. Germline values: CDR1 MNHNY, CDR2 SVGAGI (reference sequence). The CDR3 has 14 residues. CDR3 nucleotide sequence: TGTGCCAGCAGAATGGACAGGGCGGACGAAAAACTGTTTTTT. It encodes CASRMDRADEKLFF.

The chain recombines TRBV5-6 with TRBJ1-2; D is ambiguous. Germline V gene sequence: CDR1 SGHDT, CDR2 YYEEEE. The CDR3 has 15 amino acids. The V end was cut by 3 bases, the J end by 2 bases, with 14 bases between. DNA of the CDR3: TGTGCCAGCAGCTCCCGACGGTTGGGGAACTATGGCTACACCTTC. It translates to CASSSRRLGNYGYTF. Together with reference TRBV5-6 and TRBJ1-2, the CDR3 gives the full variable domain: DAGVTQSPTHLIKTRGQQVTLRCSPKSGHDTVSWYQQALGQGPQFIFQYYEEEERQRGNFPDRFSGHQFPNYSSELNVNALLLGDSALYLCASSSRRLGNYGYTFGSGTRLTVV.

The chain carries TRBV7-2 and TRBJ2-4; D remains ambiguous. The CDR3 is 15 amino acids. Deletions cut 1 base from V and 0 bases from J, with 7 bases between. The germline gives CDR1 SGHTA, CDR2 FQGNSA. The DNA of the CDR3 is TGTGCCAGCAGCTTAGACCTAGGAGCCAAAAACATTCAGTACTTC. It yields the protein CASSLDLGAKNIQYF.

This clone was picked up a small number of times. V and J are TRBV5-4 and TRBJ2-7, with 8 bases identical to TRBD1. Germline CDR1 and CDR2: SGHNT and YYREEE (reference sequence). The CDR3 has 14 amino acids. Trimming at V came to 4 bases and at J to 6 bases, leaving 9 bases not matched to a gene. CDR3 nucleotide sequence: TGTGCCAGCAGCCTGACAGGGGCAAAATCCGAGCAGTACTTC. The encoded protein is CASSLTGAKSEQYF.

On this clone itself: Other DNA sequences within the sample encode an identical CDR3. The rearrangement links TRBV5-1 to TRBJ2-5; D unclear. Germline CDR1 is SGHRS and CDR2 is YFSETQ. The CDR3 covers 12 residues. V was pared by 1 base and J by 5 bases, with 6 bases between. This chain's CDR3 is CASSLPTETQYF. Here the CDR3 DNA reads TGCGCCAGCAGCTTGCCGACGGAGACCCAGTACTTC.

The rearrangement uses TRBV10-3 and TRBJ1-1; D gene unclear. The germline CDR1 and CDR2 sequences are ENHRY and SYGVKD. V dropped 7 bases and J dropped 1 base, with 10 bases sitting between them. The CDR3 runs to 13 residues. CDR3 nucleotides: TGTGCCATCAAGGAACAGCCGAACACTGAAGCTTTCTTT. This codes for CAIKEQPNTEAFF.

This clone has more than one count but fewer than ten. The rearrangement uses TRBV6-6 and TRBJ1-1; 8 bases map to TRBD1. The CDR3 spans 14 residues. V lost 7 bases and J lost 4; bases outside the gene matches: 8. From germline, CDR1 is MNHNY and CDR2 SVGAGI (reference sequence). The CDR3 spells CASIQTGGVTEAFF. The DNA of the CDR3 is TGTGCCAGCATCCAAACAGGGGGGGTCACTGAAGCTTTCTTT.

The chain combines TRBV7-8 with TRBJ2-7, with D tentatively TRBD2 (6 bases). Between the trimmed V and J ends, which lost 5 bases and 1 base, there was a span of 18 bases. The CDR3 contains 16 residues. Germline CDR1 and CDR2: SGHVS and FQNEAQ. The CDR3 coding sequence is TGTGCCAGCAGCCCGGGGGACGGAAGACTGTCCTACGAGCAGTACTTC. Its translation: CASSPGDGRLSYEQYF.

This clone showed up just a few times. The same CDR3 can be traced to other DNA sequences in this sample. The chain couples TRBV5-6 to TRBJ1-2; perhaps TRBD1 as D (6 bases). With 3 bases removed from V and 5 bases from J, the gap between germline ends came to 20 bases. The CDR3 sequence is 16 residues long. Germline loops: CDR1 SGHDT, CDR2 YYEEEE. This CDR3 is CASSSGGSGGGYGYTF. CDR3 DNA: TGTGCCAGCAGCTCCGGGGGCTCCGGGGGCGGGTATGGCTACACCTTC.

The rearrangement uses TRBV2 and TRBJ1-5, with D tentatively TRBD1 (5 bases). Between the trimmed V and J ends, which lost 7 bases and 2 bases, there was a span of 12 bases. Looked up from germline, CDR1 is SNHLY and CDR2 is FYNNEI. The CDR3 is made up of 14 amino acids. The CDR3 region has the DNA TGTGCCAGCAAAGGCTGGGGCGGCAATCAGCCCCAGCATTTT. This encodes CASKGWGGNQPQHF.

The rearrangement uses TRBV5-4 and TRBJ2-1, with D perhaps being TRBD1 or TRBD2 (5 bases each). Germline V gene lookup returns CDR1 SGHNT and CDR2 YYREEE (reference sequence). Trimming pared 3 bases from V and 6 bases from J, leaving 10 bases between. This CDR3 contains 13 residues. The CDR3, as DNA: TGTGCCAGCAGCTCCGGGACCCTCAATGAGCAGTTCTTC. Translated, it gives CASSSGTLNEQFF.

This chain links TRBV27 with TRBJ1-2; 11 bases agree with TRBD1. Unmatched junction bases numbered 9, after V lost 5 bases and J lost 1 base. Germline values: CDR1 MNHEY, CDR2 SMNVEV (reference sequence). This CDR3 is built from 17 residues. CDR3 DNA sequence: TGTGCCAGCAGTCCCGAGGACAGGGGGCGACGTAACTATGGCTACACCTTC. Translating it yields CASSPEDRGRRNYGYTF.

The chain recombines TRBV11-3 with TRBJ2-2, with a possible D match to TRBD2 (6 bases). Trimming took off 8 bases at V and 0 bases at J, with 16 bases between the two ends. CDR1 SGHNT and CDR2 YENEEA come from the germline V gene. This CDR3 comprises 16 residues. The CDR3 DNA follows: TGTGCCAGCCAAGAGGAGGGACGGCCGAACACCGGGGAGCTGTTTTTT. This encodes CASQEEGRPNTGELFF.

The chain recombines TRBV2 with TRBJ2-7; D call uncertain. In germline, CDR1 is SNHLY, CDR2 FYNNEI. Deletions cut 4 bases from V and 6 bases from J, with 10 bases between. There are 12 residues in the CDR3. CDR3 bases: TGTGCCAGCAGTGTCACGGCCCGCGAGCAGTACTTC. Encoded protein: CASSVTAREQYF.

J is TRBJ2-7 and V is TRBV5-1; 15 nucleotides match TRBD2. This CDR3 is built from 18 residues. Germline-derived CDR1 and CDR2 are SGHRS and YFSETQ. J was trimmed by 6 bases and V by 3 bases; bases with no gene match: 13. The chain's CDR3 is CASSSGTSGGTRLSEQYF. CDR3 in DNA: TGCGCCAGCAGCTCCGGGACTAGCGGGGGGACAAGGCTGAGCGAGCAGTACTTC.